This TCR beta chain was obtained from a study of T cell changes during pregnancy in multiple sclerosis (dated by TCRdb to the late 2010s). Background for the entire study: Changes in the T cell repertoire over the course of pregnancy were examined in this study in women with multiple sclerosis.

The germline V gene encodes CDR1 SGHTA and CDR2 FQGNSA. The junction shows trimming of 1 base on V and 0 bases on J, plus 10 bases between the germline ends. The CDR3 numbers 16 residues from cysteine through phenylalanine. Only the CDR3 region is kept as DNA, spanning 48 bases read in frame from base 1. Library preparation employed the immunoSEQ multiplex PCR assay. TCRdb holds this immuneACCESS table with in-frame rearrangements only. Some clones are missing; in checked studies, unresolved V genes explain under half, and the rest has no known cause. This sample gives approximately 69,000 clones in total; about 94% of them show up just once. About 0.61% of the sample comes from the top ten. As to this clone: Its cognate antigen has yet to be identified. Base quality data are lacking; no much larger clone is found one base away.

This receptor was taken from a female donor with multiple sclerosis, enrolled in a pregnancy study. The material sequenced was peripheral blood, taken in the third trimester of pregnancy. The chain was built from TRBV7-2 and TRBJ2-1; TRBD2 is a possible D gene, resting on 6 matching bases. The DNA sequence is as follows: TGTGCCAGCAGCTTAGTGGGGGGTAGCTCCTACAATGAGCAGTTCTTC. This codes for CASSLVGGSSYNEQFF.